The 22 T cell receptor beta chains in this list originate from one sample, sequenced in a study of tumor-infiltrating lymphocytes in localized non-small cell lung cancer. The protocol was immunoSEQ multiplex PCR, while the TCRdb copy is restricted to in-frame clones and leaves out a portion. The table lists 15,000 to 20,000 clones, more than 60% of them singletons, with approximately 6.8% in the top ten. The sequencing input was lung tumor tissue. The receptor source for this set is a human donor with non-small cell lung cancer.

The J gene is TRBJ2-7, the V gene TRBV9; a possible D gene is TRBD2 (5 bases). Germline CDR1 reads SGDLS; CDR2 reads YYNGEE. Deletions cut 0 bases from V and 4 bases from J, with 14 bases between. This CDR3 region has 15 residues. The CDR3 spells CASSVGPDGDYEQYF. CDR3 nucleotides: TGTGCCAGCAGCGTAGGCCCGGACGGGGATTACGAGCAGTACTTC.

This rearrangement joins TRBV10-3 to TRBJ1-1, with a weak D call TRBD1 (5 bases). V was trimmed by 7 bases and J by 3 bases, leaving 12 bases between them. CDR3 length: 13 amino acids. The germline V gene has CDR1 ENHRY and CDR2 SYGVKD. CDR3 nucleotides: TGTGCCATCAAATTGGGGGGTGACACTGAAGCTTTCTTT. Translation gives CAIKLGGDTEAFF.

The rearrangement uses TRBV28 and TRBJ2-1; TRBD2 agrees at 7 bases. Germline V lookup: CDR1 MDHEN, CDR2 SYDVKM. V shed 5 bases, J shed 5 bases, and the junction held 12 bases outside the gene matches. The CDR3 has 16 amino acids. The CDR3 region is CASSHILADTHNEQFF. The CDR3 DNA reads TGTGCCAGCAGTCACATCCTAGCGGACACCCACAATGAGCAGTTCTTC.

This clone has a single count. This chain uses TRBV4-2 with TRBJ2-7, with D perhaps matching TRBD2 (6 bases). Germline V CDR1 and CDR2: LGHNA, YNFKEQ. This CDR3 region has 15 residues. Trimming shortened V by 3 bases and J by 1 base, and 13 bases separated the two germline ends. CDR3 DNA sequence: TGTGCCAGCAGCCAGCGTCAGACTAGGTCCTACGAGCAGTACTTC. It encodes CASSQRQTRSYEQYF.

In its sample, this clone ranks as medium-sized. The genes are TRBV7-8 and TRBJ1-2, with 7 positions matching TRBD1. The CDR3 is 14 amino acids. Germline values: CDR1 SGHVS, CDR2 FQNEAQ. The J segment lost 5 bases and the V segment lost 4 bases, leaving 7 bases of the junction unmatched. The DNA for the CDR3 is TGTGCCAGCAGCTGGGGACAGAGGATGTATGGCTACACCTTC. Protein sequence: CASSWGQRMYGYTF.

The chain employs TRBV5-1 and TRBJ1-2; TRBD1 is a possible D gene (6 bases). There are 15 residues in the CDR3. The germline gives CDR1 SGHRS, CDR2 YFSETQ. V lost 0 bases and J 3 bases, leaving 12 bases between the germline ends. CDR3 nucleotides: TGCGCCAGCAGCTTGGCTGGGGCAGGGGACTATGGCTACACCTTC. Translating gives CASSLAGAGDYGYTF. The entire variable domain, with the rest obtained from reference TRBV5-1 and TRBJ1-2, is as follows: KAGVTQTPRYLIKTRGQQVTLSCSPISGHRSVSWYQQTPGQGLQFLFEYFSETQRNKGNFPGRFSGRQFSNSRSEMNVSTLELGDSALYLCASSLAGAGDYGYTFGSGTRLTVV.

This clone was seen a handful of times. The chain uses TRBV14 and TRBJ2-3; TRBD1 aligns across 9 bases. The germline gives CDR1 SGHDN, CDR2 FVKESK. Germline trimming cut 5 bases from V and 5 bases from J; bases unmatched to any gene: 14. This CDR3 contains 17 residues. The DNA of the CDR3 is TGTGCCAGCAGCGGACCGTTCGTACAGGGGGCTAAAGATACGCAGTATTTT. Amino acid sequence: CASSGPFVQGAKDTQYF.

The rearrangement links TRBV4-3 to TRBJ2-1; D is ambiguous. The germline CDR1 and CDR2 sequences are LGHNA and YSLEER. V lost 0 bases, J lost 6 bases, and 12 bases lay in between. There are 15 residues in the CDR3. The CDR3 DNA follows: TGCGCCAGCAGCCAAGATCAGGTAGAGTTCAATGAGCAGTTCTTC. The encoded protein is CASSQDQVEFNEQFF.

This clone was seen just once. This chain links TRBV7-8 with TRBJ2-7; D gene ambiguous. V shed 0 bases and J shed 6 bases, with 12 bases lying between them. CDR3 length: 14 residues. Germline lookup yields CDR1 SGHVS and CDR2 FQNEAQ. The CDR3 is CASSLARLAPEQYF. CDR3 bases: TGTGCCAGCAGCTTAGCCCGCCTTGCCCCCGAGCAGTACTTC.

The rearrangement joins TRBV19 to TRBJ1-1; 11 bases are shared with TRBD1. J gave up 1 base and V 5 bases, and 3 bases lay outside the gene matches. Germline values: CDR1 LNHDA, CDR2 SQIVND (reference sequence). This CDR3 region has 15 residues. The chain's CDR3 is CASSRTGGQNTEAFF. The CDR3 DNA follows: TGTGCCAGTAGTCGGACAGGGGGCCAGAACACTGAAGCTTTCTTT.

This clone has only one observation. This sequence joins TRBV4-1 and TRBJ2-7; TRBD1 matches at 10 bases. Germline CDR1 is MGHRA and CDR2 is YSYEKL. V trimming: 4 bases; J trimming: 2 bases; junction bases outside the gene matches: 5. The CDR3 extends over 15 amino acids. CDR3 amino acids: CASSLGQGGTYEQYF. Written as DNA, the CDR3 is TGCGCCAGCAGCCTCGGACAGGGGGGCACCTACGAGCAGTACTTC.

CDR3 sequence: CASSALQENTEAFF. The CDR3 bases are TGTGCCAGCAGTGCACTACAGGAGAACACTGAAGCTTTCTTT. The chain has TRBV6-1 and TRBJ1-1, with a tentative D call TRBD1 (5 bases). Trimming pared 4 bases from V and 1 base from J, leaving 10 bases between. The CDR3 runs to 14 residues. Germline V CDR1 and CDR2: MNHNS, SASEGT.

The rearrangement joins TRBV10-3 to TRBJ1-2; no reliable D call. This CDR3 is built from 12 residues. Germline V gene data show CDR1 as ENHRY and CDR2 as SYGVKD. The V and J ends lost 2 bases and 4 bases respectively, with 5 bases between them. The CDR3: CAISETAYGYTF. The CDR3 DNA is TGTGCCATCAGTGAGACGGCCTATGGCTACACCTTC.

V and J are TRBV5-6 and TRBJ2-7, with no clear D. The V gene's germline CDR1 is SGHDT and CDR2 YYEEEE. The CDR3 spans 16 residues. Deletions cut 0 bases from V and 1 base from J, with 14 bases between. The CDR3 loop reads CASSLVVSGRSYEQYF. In nucleotides, the CDR3 is TGTGCCAGCAGCTTGGTAGTGTCCGGCAGATCCTACGAGCAGTACTTC.

This chain joins TRBV19 and TRBJ1-5, with a tentative D call TRBD1 (6 bases). Germline-derived CDR1 and CDR2 are LNHDA and SQIVND (reference sequence). Trimming removed 9 bases from V and 0 bases from J, with 18 bases in between. CDR3 size: 16 residues. For the CDR3, the DNA is TGTGCCAGCGCCCAGGGGACTGATAATAGCAATCAGCCCCAGCATTTT. Translated: CASAQGTDNSNQPQHF.

This chain connects TRBV19 to TRBJ1-2; D unclear. CDR1 LNHDA and CDR2 SQIVND come from the germline V gene (reference sequence). Trimming removed 3 bases at V and 0 bases at J, with 11 bases between. The CDR3 is 15 amino acids. The CDR3 DNA is TGTGCCAGTAGTATTGGTACCGGGGCTAACTATGGCTACACCTTC. This gives the protein CASSIGTGANYGYTF.

The chain has TRBV19 and TRBJ1-5, with no clear D. Germline CDR1 is LNHDA and CDR2 is SQIVND (reference sequence). V shed 3 bases and J shed 7 bases, with 10 bases lying between them. The CDR3 is made up of 13 amino acids. The CDR3 bases are TGTGCCAGTAGTATTAAGGGTTGGCAGCCCCAGCATTTT. Its protein product is CASSIKGWQPQHF.

The chain links TRBV6-5 to TRBJ2-7, with TRBD1 matching over 8 bases. This CDR3 region has 13 residues. The trim removed 10 bases at V and 4 bases at J, leaving 9 bases unmatched. The germline V gene encodes CDR1 MNHEY and CDR2 SVGAGI. CDR3 bases: TGTGCCACCACCGGGACAGGTTTATACGAGCAGTACTTC. Translation: CATTGTGLYEQYF.

V gene TRBV29-1 combines with J gene TRBJ1-2, with D tentatively TRBD1 (5 bases). Trimming took 6 bases from V and 4 from J, leaving 12 bases between them. Germline CDR1 reads SQVTM; CDR2 reads ANQGSEA. There are 12 residues in the CDR3. Here the CDR3 DNA reads TGCAGCGTAGATCCGGGACGCTATGGCTACACCTTC. Its translation is CSVDPGRYGYTF. The whole variable domain, remainder taken from reference TRBV29-1 and TRBJ1-2, is SAVISQKPSRDICQRGTSLTIQCQVDSQVTMMFWYRQQPGQSLTLIATANQGSEATYESGFVIDKFPISRPNLTFSTLTVSNMSPEDSSIYLCSVDPGRYGYTFGSGTRLTVV.

The V gene is TRBV18, the J gene TRBJ1-5, with TRBD1 identical over 7 bases. There are 16 residues in the CDR3. The V gene's germline CDR1 is KGHSH and CDR2 LQKENI. V dropped 4 bases and J dropped 1; count of bases not matched to a gene: 7. In DNA, the CDR3 is TGTGCCAGCTCACGCGACTCAGGGGGGAGCAATCAGCCCCAGCATTTT. Residues: CASSRDSGGSNQPQHF.

The chain joins TRBV6-5 to TRBJ2-7; 10 bases align to TRBD2. This CDR3 region has 15 residues. The V gene's germline CDR1 is MNHEY and CDR2 SVGAGI. With 6 bases clipped from V and 1 base from J, the junction kept 6 bases outside the gene matches. CDR3 sequence (DNA): TGTGCCAGCAGCTTAGCGGGAGGAGTATCCTACGAGCAGTACTTC. Amino acid sequence: CASSLAGGVSYEQYF.

J is TRBJ2-3 and V is TRBV9; 8 bases are a match to TRBD2. The V gene's germline CDR1 is SGDLS and CDR2 YYNGEE. With V trimmed by 3 bases and J by 1 base, 7 bases remained unmatched. CDR3 length: 16 residues. The CDR3, as DNA: TGTGCCAGCAGCGCCGGGAGGGGTTCTGGCACAGATACGCAGTATTTT. Protein: CASSAGRGSGTDTQYF.